These T cell receptor beta chains were read from a single sample in a study of graft-versus-host responses after intestinal transplantation. No antigen is known for these receptors. This table comes from immunoSEQ multiplex PCR, and its TCRdb copy is limited to in-frame clones, with some not included. There are 95,000 to 150,000 clones in the sample; about 95% occur only once, and 3% to 4% lies in the top ten. The sequencing here drew on unstimulated CD8+ T cells sorted from spleen or lymph node cells, taken before intestinal transplant. These TCRs come from a human donor who received an intestinal transplant. CDR3s include the opening cysteine and the closing phenylalanine or tryptophan. The D gene is left open where the match is weak. Clone size, where shown, is once, few, many, or a class for clones that have expanded.

j_gene	d_gene	abundance	v_gene	CDR3nt	CDR3aa
TRBJ2-1	NA	NA	TRBV27	TGTGCCAGCACCTTCAGGTCCTACAATGAGCAGTTCTTC	CASTFRSYNEQFF
TRBJ1-2	NA	NA	TRBV7-9	TGTGCCAGCACCACATGGAGGGGACCGGTCTATGGCTACACCTTC	CASTTWRGPVYGYTF
TRBJ2-7	TRBD2	NA	TRBV19	TGTGCCAGTAGTATTGGGACTAGCGGGAGTGGGTACGAGCAGTACTTC	CASSIGTSGSGYEQYF
TRBJ2-5	NA	NA	TRBV7-9	TGTGCCAGCAGCTTAGCGCAGGGTGCACAAGAGACCCAGTACTTC	CASSLAQGAQETQYF
TRBJ2-1	TRBD1	NA	TRBV5-1	TGCGCCAGCAGCTTGAGGGACAGGGGTAACGATGAGCAGTTCTTC	CASSLRDRGNDEQFF
TRBJ2-7	NA	NA	TRBV9	TGTGCCAGCAGCGTGGGCATGAGGGGAGGTAGCTACGAGCAGTACTTC	CASSVGMRGGSYEQYF
TRBJ2-7	NA	NA	TRBV12-2	TGTGCAAGTCGCTTAGCGCGGCATCACTACGAGCAGTACTTC	CASRLARHHYEQYF
TRBJ2-1	NA	NA	TRBV2	TGTGCCAGCAGTGTCTCGGGCGGGACTCTCGGTGAGCAGTTCTTC	CASSVSGGTLGEQFF
TRBJ1-3	NA	NA	TRBV2	TGTGCCAGCAGGGGGCTTTTAGACCTCTCTGGAAACACCATATATTTT	CASRGLLDLSGNTIYF
TRBJ2-7	NA	once	TRBV5-1	TGCGCCAGCAGCTTAGCGAGGTCTTACGAGCAGTACTTC	CASSLARSYEQYF
TRBJ1-4	NA	NA	TRBV11-3	TGTGCCAGCAGCTTAGAGGGAGTGGAAAAACTGTTTTTT	CASSLEGVEKLFF
TRBJ1-1	TRBD1	NA	TRBV7-9	TGTGCCAGCAGCCCGACAGGGTTTGGCTACACTGAAGCTTTCTTT	CASSPTGFGYTEAFF
TRBJ2-4	NA	NA	TRBV30	TGTGCCCGGGGAGGGGGGAACATTCAGTACTTC	CARGGGNIQYF
TRBJ2-1	NA	NA	TRBV13	TGTGCCAGCAGCTTAAGTAATGAGCAGTTCTTC	CASSLSNEQFF
TRBJ2-3	TRBD2	NA	TRBV4-1	TGCGCCAGCAGCCAGGTCCCCGGACTAGCGGGAGCGTCTAGCACAGATACGCAGTATTTT	CASSQVPGLAGASSTDTQYF
TRBJ1-1	NA	once	TRBV11-2	TGTGCCAGCAGCCCCTACAGCGCTGAAGCTTTCTTT	CASSPYSAEAFF